Following are 32 T cell receptor beta chains from one sample sequenced in a study of T cell repertoires in cytomegalovirus infection (dated by TCRdb to between 2018 and 2020). Read against the paper, the sample's treatment or condition label means: in vitro stimulation with specific CMV peptide epitopes to enrich CMV-specific T cells. Their target antigens are unknown. The run used an Illumina HiSeq 1500. The raw public data were reprocessed by TCRdb itself: fastp quality trimming at Q25, MiXCR clonotype calling, in-frame beta chains only. Entries are consolidated by CDR3 protein sequence, retaining the most common genes and DNA. Recorded for this sample are about 270,000 distinct CDR3 sequences; 22% of them occurred a single time. The ten largest account for about 21% of the sample. The sequenced sample was cultured PBMCs, obtained from culture after CMV antigen stimulation. The receptors stem from a human donor in good health (CMV status not recorded). Some clones in this sample may be carry-over from other donors' samples.

This chain joins TRBV7-9 and TRBJ2-5, with unresolved D. Germline loops: CDR1 SEHNR, CDR2 FQNEAQ (reference sequence). The CDR3 length is 14 residues. The V gene lost 5 bases and the J gene lost 2 bases, with 12 bases spanning the gap. CDR3 bases: TGTGCCAGCAGCCAACCCAGGAATCAAGAGACCCAGTACTTC. It encodes CASSQPRNQETQYF.

About this clonotype itself: A much larger clonotype is one base distant, so this may be a read error. This sequence joins TRBV28 and TRBJ1-1; no clear D. Trimming took off 6 bases at V and 2 bases at J, with 4 bases between the two ends. Germline CDR1 and CDR2: MDHEN and SYDVKM. CDR3 size: 11 residues. CDR3 DNA sequence: TGTGCCAGCAGATTTAACACTGAAGCTTTCTTT. It translates to CASRFNTEAFF. Using reference TRBV28 and TRBJ1-1 for the parts outside the CDR3, the full variable domain is DVKVTQSSRYLVKRTGEKVFLECVQDMDHENMFWYRQDPGLGLRLIYFSYDVKMKEKGDIPEGYSVSREKKERFSLILESASTNQTSMYLCASRFNTEAFFGQGTRLTVV.

This clonotype was seen only a few times. The genes are TRBV6-2 or TRBV6-3 and TRBJ2-6, with unresolved D. Germline V lookup: CDR1 MNHEY, CDR2 SVGEGT. The CDR3 has 14 amino acids. Trimming took off 5 bases at V and 0 bases at J, with 5 bases between the two ends. In nucleotides, the CDR3 is TGTGCCAGCAGTGACGGCTCTGGGGCCAACGTCCTGACTTTC. Protein: CASSDGSGANVLTF.

The chain employs TRBV7-2 and TRBJ2-7; 9 bases are shared with TRBD2. The CDR3 sequence is 13 residues long. After removal of 5 bases from V and 6 bases from J, the junction contained 5 bases not matched to a gene. Looked up from germline, CDR1 is SGHTA and CDR2 is FQGNSA. CDR3 protein: CASSPPTSGEQYF. CDR3 sequence (DNA): TGTGCCAGCAGCCCACCGACTAGCGGCGAGCAGTACTTC.

The V gene is TRBV11-3, the J gene TRBJ2-7; the D gene is possibly TRBD2 (5 bases). Germline CDR1 SGHNT, CDR2 YENEEA. The CDR3 sequence is 14 residues long. Trimming cost V 1 base and J 6 bases, with 13 bases left between them. In nucleotides, the CDR3 is TGTGCCAGCAGCTTAGGAGGGAGTTCGTTCGAGCAGTACGTC. It codes for CASSLGGSSFEQYV.

A few counts support this clonotype. The rearrangement links TRBV5-4 to TRBJ2-7; D gene uncertain. Trimming cost V 3 bases and J 3 bases, with 4 bases left between them. The CDR3 length is 11 residues. Germline V gene lookup returns CDR1 SGHNT and CDR2 YYREEE (reference sequence). CDR3 coding DNA: TGTGCCAGCAGCTCCAACTACGAGCAGTACGTC. This encodes CASSSNYEQYV.

This clonotype was picked up a small number of times. V and J are TRBV18 and TRBJ2-7; 15 bases line up with TRBD2. Germline-derived CDR1 and CDR2 are KGHSH and LQKENI. V gave up 5 bases and J gave up 0 bases; unmatched junction bases: 8. The CDR3 has 18 residues. The CDR3: CASSAPGLAGGSSYEQYF. The CDR3 DNA reads TGTGCCAGCTCAGCCCCGGGACTAGCGGGAGGTAGCTCCTACGAGCAGTACTTC.

Many counts were recorded for this clonotype. The CDR3, as DNA: TGTGCCAGCAGAGGGGGTAGTAGTCCAGATACGCAGTATTTT. Translating it yields CASRGGSSPDTQYF. This chain connects TRBV7-2 to TRBJ2-3, with a possible D match to TRBD1 (6 bases). This CDR3 is 14 amino acids long. The germline V gene encodes CDR1 SGHTA and CDR2 FQGNSA. V was trimmed by 6 bases and J by 4 bases, leaving 14 bases between them.

This clonotype was counted only a few times. The chain couples TRBV19 to TRBJ1-5, with a weak D call TRBD1 (6 bases). The CDR3 runs 16 residues. Trimming stripped 7 bases from V and 1 base from J, with 17 bases between. Germline V CDR1 and CDR2: LNHDA, SQIVND (reference sequence). The CDR3 nucleotides read TGTGCCAGTACGTTCGAGGGGGGGATGAGCAATCAGCCCCAGCATTTT. Protein: CASTFEGGMSNQPQHF.

The rearrangement joins TRBV4-1 to TRBJ2-1; TRBD2 matches at 10 bases. This CDR3 comprises 16 residues. Losses at the gene ends were 5 bases for V and 8 bases for J; bases not matched to a gene: 12. Germline V gives CDR1 MGHRA, CDR2 YSYEKL. The CDR3: CASSFSGRAFWDEQFF. The CDR3 region has the DNA TGCGCCAGCAGCTTCAGCGGGAGGGCCTTTTGGGATGAGCAGTTCTTC.

J is TRBJ2-3 and V is TRBV24-1; D not resolved. CDR3 size: 16 residues. CDR1 is KGHDR and CDR2 is SFDVKD in the germline V gene. Deletions cut 3 bases from V and 2 bases from J, with 14 bases between. Here the CDR3 DNA reads TGTGCCACCAGTGATCGGAAAGGAGAAACCACAGATACGCAGTATTTT. Residues: CATSDRKGETTDTQYF.

The chain has TRBV7-9 and TRBJ2-6; D possibly corresponds to TRBD2 (6 bases). Germline values: CDR1 SEHNR, CDR2 FQNEAQ (reference sequence). V lost 11 bases and J 0 bases, leaving 14 bases between the germline ends. This CDR3 is 15 amino acids long. As DNA, the CDR3 is TGTGCCGATGTACGCGGGGACTCTGGGGCCAACGTCCTGACTTTC. Its translation: CADVRGDSGANVLTF. The full variable domain, in which reference TRBV7-9 and TRBJ2-6 provide the parts outside the CDR3, is DTGVSQNPRHKITKRGQNVTFRCDPISEHNRLYWYRQTLGQGPEFLTYFQNEAQLEKSRLLSDRFSAERPKGSFSTLEIQRTEQGDSAMYLCADVRGDSGANVLTFGAGSRLTVL.

J is TRBJ1-1 and V is TRBV7-9, with D perhaps TRBD1 (5 bases). CDR3 length: 14 residues. Per the germline V gene, CDR1 is SEHNR and CDR2 is FQNEAQ (reference sequence). Trimming removed 2 bases from V and 4 bases from J, with 11 bases in between. The CDR3 coding sequence is TGTGCCAGCAGCTTACCCGGGGCGTCCACTGAAGCTTTCTTT. This translates into CASSLPGASTEAFF. The variable domain in full, completed from reference TRBV7-9 and TRBJ1-1, reads DTGVSQNPRHKITKRGQNVTFRCDPISEHNRLYWYRQTLGQGPEFLTYFQNEAQLEKSRLLSDRFSAERPKGSFSTLEIQRTEQGDSAMYLCASSLPGASTEAFFGQGTRLTVV.

Ten or more counts support this clonotype. V and J are TRBV6-1 and TRBJ1-2, with D possibly TRBD1 on 5 matching bases. V shed 6 bases and J shed 2 bases, with 13 bases lying between them. CDR1 MNHNS and CDR2 SASEGT come from the germline V gene. The CDR3 runs to 14 residues. The CDR3 region is CASSKLAGNYGYTF. In DNA form, the CDR3 reads TGTGCCAGCAGCAAACTAGCAGGGAACTATGGCTACACCTTC.

This sequence joins TRBV25-1 and TRBJ2-1; perhaps TRBD2 as D (5 bases). V was trimmed by 10 bases and J by 2 bases, leaving 15 bases between them. The CDR3 loop spans 14 amino acids. The V gene's germline CDR1 is MGHDK and CDR2 SYGVNS. Here the CDR3 reads CANMSSGAYNEQFF. The CDR3 nucleotides read TGTGCCAACATGTCCAGCGGAGCCTACAATGAGCAGTTCTTC.

This clonotype appeared a few times. The V call is TRBV28, the J call TRBJ2-1; 10 nucleotides match TRBD2. The CDR3 contains 16 residues. Trimming at V came to 8 bases and at J to 7 bases, leaving 14 bases not matched to a gene. The germline V gene has CDR1 MDHEN and CDR2 SYDVKM. CDR3 sequence: CASGTSGIGSRNEQFF. The CDR3 DNA reads TGTGCCAGCGGAACTAGCGGGATAGGGTCGAGGAATGAGCAGTTCTTC.

This clonotype was found a few times. The gene calls are TRBV4-3 and TRBJ1-3; no definite D call. The CDR3 covers 15 residues. Germline CDR1 and CDR2: LGHNA and YSLEER. The V gene lost 0 bases and the J gene lost 4 bases, with 10 bases spanning the gap. The CDR3 here is CASSQDRAPGNTIYF. CDR3 DNA: TGCGCCAGCAGCCAAGATCGTGCACCCGGAAACACCATATATTTT.

This clonotype was counted many times. This chain connects TRBV7-2 to TRBJ1-2; tentatively, D is TRBD1 (5 bases). V was cut by 4 bases and J by 0 bases, with 12 bases left in between. Germline CDR1 and CDR2: SGHTA and FQGNSA. The CDR3 has 15 amino acids. The CDR3 nucleotides are TGTGCCAGCAGCTCTGACAGCTTTACTAACTATGGCTACACCTTC. Translating gives CASSSDSFTNYGYTF.

The chain recombines TRBV19 with TRBJ2-7; TRBD2 might be the D (6 bases). CDR3 length equals 14 residues. Germline V CDR1 and CDR2: LNHDA, SQIVND (reference sequence). Between the trimmed V and J ends, which lost 4 bases and 2 bases, there was a span of 12 bases. This chain's CDR3 is CASSRASATYEQYF. The DNA for the CDR3 is TGTGCCAGTAGTAGGGCTAGCGCAACCTACGAGCAGTACTTC.

This clonotype has more than one count but fewer than ten. The rearrangement links TRBV28 to TRBJ1-3; D remains ambiguous. Trimming cost V 7 bases and J 7 bases, with 14 bases left between them. The CDR3 covers 13 residues. Germline loops: CDR1 MDHEN, CDR2 SYDVKM. Here the CDR3 reads CASTTPGRNTIYF. The CDR3, as DNA: TGTGCCAGCACCACCCCCGGACGGAACACCATATATTTT.

The chain recombines TRBV4-1 with TRBJ2-3, with D possibly matching TRBD2 (5 bases). Per germline, CDR1 MGHRA and CDR2 YSYEKL. This CDR3 contains 15 residues. Trimming removed 3 bases at V and 5 bases at J, with 15 bases between. CDR3 in amino acids: CASSQTLRVEDTQYF. The CDR3 region has the DNA TGCGCCAGCAGCCAGACGTTGCGGGTTGAAGATACGCAGTATTTT.

Ten or more counts support this clonotype. This chain links TRBV6-2 or TRBV6-3 with TRBJ1-4; TRBD1 matches 8 bases. Germline V gene lookup returns CDR1 MNHEY and CDR2 SVGEGT. The trim removed 7 bases at V and 10 bases at J, leaving 17 bases unmatched. This CDR3 is 16 amino acids long. DNA of the CDR3: TGTGCCAGCACCCACCCCACAGGGGGAAGGTCAGGAAAACTGTTTTTT. As protein: CASTHPTGGRSGKLFF.

This chain joins TRBV7-9 and TRBJ2-4; D not certain. The V end lost 5 bases, the J end lost 3 bases, and 11 bases lay between the germline ends. The CDR3 totals 14 residues. CDR1 and CDR2 from the germline V gene are SEHNR and FQNEAQ (reference sequence). CDR3 coding DNA: TGTGCCAGCAGCCTGACCGGTGTCAAAAACATTCAGTACTTC. Its protein product is CASSLTGVKNIQYF. Full variable domain (rest looked up from reference TRBV7-9 and TRBJ2-4): DTGVSQNPRHKITKRGQNVTFRCDPISEHNRLYWYRQTLGQGPEFLTYFQNEAQLEKSRLLSDRFSAERPKGSFSTLEIQRTEQGDSAMYLCASSLTGVKNIQYFGAGTRLSVL.

This clonotype was recorded at least ten times. The chain joins TRBV7-2 to TRBJ2-2; TRBD2 agrees at 11 bases. This CDR3 has 16 residues. V shed 5 bases, J shed 6 bases, and the junction held 8 bases outside the gene matches. Looked up from germline, CDR1 is SGHTA and CDR2 is FQGNSA. For the CDR3, the DNA is TGTGCCAGCAGCCCGCAAGGGACTAGCGGTTCCGGGGAGCTGTTTTTT. It specifies CASSPQGTSGSGELFF.

The chain employs TRBV29-1 and TRBJ1-1, with 7 bases matching TRBD1. V trimming: 7 bases; J trimming: 4 bases; junction bases outside the gene matches: 12. Per the germline V gene, CDR1 is SQVTM and CDR2 is ANQGSEA. The CDR3 runs to 14 residues. The CDR3 here is CSALKTGSSTEAFF. The CDR3, as DNA: TGCAGCGCCCTTAAGACAGGGAGCTCCACTGAAGCTTTCTTT.

This clonotype has only a few counts. V usage is TRBV7-8 and J usage is TRBJ2-3; possibly TRBD1 for D (6 bases). The germline gives CDR1 SGHVS, CDR2 FQNEAQ. CDR3 length: 17 residues. Trimming left V 2 bases short and J 5 bases short, with 20 bases between. The CDR3 spells CASSLSRVAGAEDTQYF. CDR3 DNA: TGTGCCAGCAGCTTATCTAGGGTGGCAGGGGCCGAAGATACGCAGTATTTT.

In this sample, this clonotype turned up a few times. J is TRBJ2-1 and V is TRBV24-1; 11 bases agree with TRBD2. Germline V CDR1 and CDR2: KGHDR, SFDVKD. Trimming cost V 4 bases and J 8 bases; bases outside gene matches: 9. This CDR3 comprises 16 residues. CDR3 nucleotides: TGTGCCACCAGTGACCTCGGGACTAGCGGTATCGATGAGCAGTTCTTC. This codes for CATSDLGTSGIDEQFF.

This clonotype was found many times. This sequence joins TRBV7-2 and TRBJ2-1; 10 bases are shared with TRBD2. Germline V gene data show CDR1 as SGHTA and CDR2 as FQGNSA. The CDR3 has 17 residues. The ends lost 4 bases at V and 0 bases at J; junction bases unmatched: 6. CDR3 in DNA: TGTGCCAGCAGCTACACACTAGCGGGAAGCTCCTACAATGAGCAGTTCTTC. Amino acids: CASSYTLAGSSYNEQFF.

This clonotype was seen ten or more times. In DNA, the CDR3 is TGTGCCAGCAGTATCGAGGGGAACACTGAAGCTTTCTTT. This translates into CASSIEGNTEAFF. The chain carries TRBV12-3 or TRBV12-4 and TRBJ1-1; the D is unclear. Trimming left V 5 bases short and J 1 base short, with 8 bases between. This CDR3 comprises 13 residues.

The chain employs TRBV6-6 and TRBJ2-1; 9 nucleotides match TRBD2. Trimming took 3 bases from V and 4 from J; bases not matched to a gene: 1. The germline CDR1 and CDR2 sequences are MNHNY and SVGAGI (reference sequence). This CDR3 is built from 14 residues. CDR3 in amino acids: CASSYSGSYNEQFF. DNA of the CDR3: TGTGCCAGCAGTTATAGCGGGAGTTACAATGAGCAGTTCTTC.

In regard to this clonotype: A read error is likely, as this CDR3 ends without the conserved phenylalanine or tryptophan. J is TRBJ2-5 and V is TRBV10-3, with 10 positions matching TRBD2. V was pared by 6 bases and J by 1 base, with 8 bases of the junction left unmatched. This CDR3 region has 16 residues. Per the germline V gene, CDR1 is ENHRY and CDR2 is SYGVKD. CDR3: CAISNYGTSAQETQYL. In DNA form, the CDR3 reads TGTGCCATCAGCAATTACGGGACTAGCGCCCAAGAGACCCAGTACCTC.

About this clonotype itself: The conserved phenylalanine or tryptophan is not found at the CDR3 terminus, so this likely reflects a read error. The chain uses TRBV6-6 and TRBJ2-5; 7 nucleotides align to TRBD1. There are 11 residues in the CDR3. Germline CDR1 reads MNHNY; CDR2 reads SVGAGI (reference sequence). V lost 7 bases, J lost 5 bases, and 1 base stayed unmatched. This chain's CDR3 is CASTRGETQYL. Written as DNA, the CDR3 is TGTGCCAGCACCAGGGGGGAGACCCAGTACCTC.